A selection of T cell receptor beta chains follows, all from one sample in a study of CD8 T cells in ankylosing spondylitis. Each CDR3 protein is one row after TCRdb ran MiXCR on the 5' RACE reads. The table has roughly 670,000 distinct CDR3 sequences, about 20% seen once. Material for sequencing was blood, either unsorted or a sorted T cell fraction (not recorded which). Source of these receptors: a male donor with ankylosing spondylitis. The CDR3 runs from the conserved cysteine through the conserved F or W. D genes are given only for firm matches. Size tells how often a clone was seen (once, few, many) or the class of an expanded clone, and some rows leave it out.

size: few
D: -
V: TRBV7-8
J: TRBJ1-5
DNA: TGTGCCAGCAGCTTAAGGCCAGGCAATCAGCCCCAGCATTTT
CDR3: CASSLRPGNQPQHF

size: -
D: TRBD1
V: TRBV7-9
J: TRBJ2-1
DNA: TGTGCCAGCAGCTCTATCGGGACAGGGGTTTACAATGAGCAGTTCTTC
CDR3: CASSSIGTGVYNEQFF

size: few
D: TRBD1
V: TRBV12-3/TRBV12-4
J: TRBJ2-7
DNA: TGTGCCAGCAGTTTTTGGCAGGGGGACTACGAGCAGTACTTC
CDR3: CASSFWQGDYEQYF

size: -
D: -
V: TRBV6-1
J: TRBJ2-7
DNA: TGTGCCAGCAGCGGGGGACAGCCCTACGAGCAGTACTTC
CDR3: CASSGGQPYEQYF

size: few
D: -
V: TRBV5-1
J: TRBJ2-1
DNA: TGCGCCAGCAGCTTGAGGGGGTCAAACAATGAGCAGTTCTTC
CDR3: CASSLRGSNNEQFF

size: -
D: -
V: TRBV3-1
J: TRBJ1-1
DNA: TGTGCCAGCAGTTGGGCGGCTGAAGCTTTCTTT
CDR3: CASSWAAEAFF

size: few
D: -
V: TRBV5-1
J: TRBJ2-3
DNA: TGCGCCAGCGCGCACTACTCTACAGATACGCAGTATTTT
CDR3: CASAHYSTDTQYF

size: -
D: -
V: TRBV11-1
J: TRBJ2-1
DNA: TGTGCCAGCAGCTTAGGGCTTAGCTCGACTGAGCAGTTCTTC
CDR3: CASSLGLSSTEQFF

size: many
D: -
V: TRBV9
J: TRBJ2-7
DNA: TGTGCCAGCAGCGACTCTGAGGGACGGACCTCGTGGGAGCAGTACTTC
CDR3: CASSDSEGRTSWEQYF

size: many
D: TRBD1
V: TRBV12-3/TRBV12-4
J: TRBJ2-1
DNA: TGTGCCAGCAGTTTTCTTGGGACAGCCTACAATGAGCAGTTCTTC
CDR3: CASSFLGTAYNEQFF

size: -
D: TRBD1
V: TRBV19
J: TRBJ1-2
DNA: TGTGCCACTGGGACAGGCTATAACTATGGCTACACCTTC
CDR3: CATGTGYNYGYTF

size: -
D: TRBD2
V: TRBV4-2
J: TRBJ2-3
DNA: TGTGCCAGCAGCCAAGATCCACAGCGGGGGAACACAGATACGCAGTATTTT
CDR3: CASSQDPQRGNTDTQYF

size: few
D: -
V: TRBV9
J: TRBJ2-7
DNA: TGTGCCAGCAGCGTCGGTAGCTACTACGAGCAGTACTTC
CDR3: CASSVGSYYEQYF

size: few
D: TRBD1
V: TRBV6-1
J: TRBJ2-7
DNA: TGTGCCAGCAGTGGACAGGGTTTCCTCGAGCAGTACTTC
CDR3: CASSGQGFLEQYF

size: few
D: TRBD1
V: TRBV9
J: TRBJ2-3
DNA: TGTGCCAGCAGCGTTAGAACGGACAGGGTCACAGATACGCAGTATTTT
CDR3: CASSVRTDRVTDTQYF

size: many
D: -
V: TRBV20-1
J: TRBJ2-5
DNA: TGCAGTGCTAACCCGACAGGTGGCCAAGAGACCCAGTACTTC
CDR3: CSANPTGGQETQYF

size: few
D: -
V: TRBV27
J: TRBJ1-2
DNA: TGTGCCAGCAGTTTTCGACAGCGAAACTATGGCTACACCTTC
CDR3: CASSFRQRNYGYTF

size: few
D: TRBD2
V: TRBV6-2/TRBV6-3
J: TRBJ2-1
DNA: TGTGCCAGCAGTTCATCTAGCGGGCGGAGCTCCTACAATGAGCAGTTCTTC
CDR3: CASSSSSGRSSYNEQFF

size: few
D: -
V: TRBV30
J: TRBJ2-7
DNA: TGTGCCTGGACGTCGCAAACCTTACGGGAGCAGTACTTC
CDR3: CAWTSQTLREQYF

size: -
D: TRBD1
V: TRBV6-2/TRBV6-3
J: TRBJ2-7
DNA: TGTGCCAGCAGTTACGGGACAGGGGTGTACTTC
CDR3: CASSYGTGVYF

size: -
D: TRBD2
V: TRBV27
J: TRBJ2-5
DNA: TGTGCCAGCAGTCACGGGACTAGCGGCCAAGAGACCCAGTACTTC
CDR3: CASSHGTSGQETQYF

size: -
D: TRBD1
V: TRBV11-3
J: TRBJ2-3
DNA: TGTGCCAGCAGCGAAAACAGGGGGCGAACAGATACGCAGTATTTT
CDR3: CASSENRGRTDTQYF

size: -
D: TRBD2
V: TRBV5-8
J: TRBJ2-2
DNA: TGTGCCAGCAACAGACTAGCGGGGGTGGCCACCGGGGAGCTGTTTTTT
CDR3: CASNRLAGVATGELFF

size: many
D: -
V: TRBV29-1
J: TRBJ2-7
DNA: TGCAGCGTTGAGGAACAGGGCTACGAGCAGTACTTC
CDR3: CSVEEQGYEQYF

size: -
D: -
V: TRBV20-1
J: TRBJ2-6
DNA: TGCAGTGCTAGAGATACTGGCTCTGGGGCCAACGTCCTGACTTTC
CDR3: CSARDTGSGANVLTF

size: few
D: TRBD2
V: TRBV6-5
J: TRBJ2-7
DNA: TGTGCCAGCAGTTTTACCGGGACTAGCGGGAGGGCCTACTACGAGCAGTACTTC
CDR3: CASSFTGTSGRAYYEQYF

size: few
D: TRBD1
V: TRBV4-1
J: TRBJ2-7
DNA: TGCGCCAGCAGCCAAGCGGGACAGGGAGCATCCTACGAGCAGTACTTC
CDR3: CASSQAGQGASYEQYF

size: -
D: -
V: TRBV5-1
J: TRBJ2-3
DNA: TGCGCCAGCAGCTTGAGCGGGACAAGGAGCACAGATACGCAGTATTTT
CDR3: CASSLSGTRSTDTQYF

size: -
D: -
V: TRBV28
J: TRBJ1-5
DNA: TGTGCCAGCAGAGTGGCTTCAGGGGTGCCCCAGCATTTT
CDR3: CASRVASGVPQHF

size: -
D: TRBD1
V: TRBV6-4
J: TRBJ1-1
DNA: TGTGCCAGCAGTGACACAGGGGAGGGCACTGAAGCTTTCTTT
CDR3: CASSDTGEGTEAFF

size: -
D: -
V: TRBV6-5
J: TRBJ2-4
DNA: TGTGCCAGCAGTTACACGCAGTTTGGCAAAAACATTCAGTACTTC
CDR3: CASSYTQFGKNIQYF

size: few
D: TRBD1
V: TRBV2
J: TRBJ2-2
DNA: TGTGCCAGCTCTGGGACAGGGGGGAACACCGGGGAGCTGTTTTTT
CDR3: CASSGTGGNTGELFF

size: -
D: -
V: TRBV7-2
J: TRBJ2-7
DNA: TGTGCCAGCAGCTCGACTTTTAGCTCCTACGAGCAGTACTTC
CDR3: CASSSTFSSYEQYF

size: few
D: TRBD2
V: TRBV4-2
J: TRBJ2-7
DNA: TGTGCCAGCAGCCAATCGCCCGGCGGGTCTAGCGGTTCCTACGAGCAGTACTTC
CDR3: CASSQSPGGSSGSYEQYF

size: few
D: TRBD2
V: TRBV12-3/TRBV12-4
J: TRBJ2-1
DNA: TGTGCCAGCAGCCTTGTCGCGGGGGGGCCCCACGTTGAGCAGTTCTTC
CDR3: CASSLVAGGPHVEQFF

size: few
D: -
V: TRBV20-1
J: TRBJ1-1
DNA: TGCAGTGCTCAGGGACGGGCTTTGGACACTGAAGCTTTCTTT
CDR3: CSAQGRALDTEAFF

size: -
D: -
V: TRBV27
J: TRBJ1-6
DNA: TGTGCCAGCAGTTTATCGGTTCTCTCCTATAATTCACCCCTCCACTTT
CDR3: CASSLSVLSYNSPLHF

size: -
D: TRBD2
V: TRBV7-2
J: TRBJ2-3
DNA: TGTGCCAGCAGCTCCCAACCGCTAGCGGGAGGAGATACGCAGTATTTT
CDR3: CASSSQPLAGGDTQYF

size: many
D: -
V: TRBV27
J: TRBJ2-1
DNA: TGTGCCAGCAGCTTCCTTACTTCCGAACAGGGTGGTGAGCAGTTCTTC
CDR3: CASSFLTSEQGGEQFF

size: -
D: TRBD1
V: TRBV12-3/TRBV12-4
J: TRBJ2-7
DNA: TGTGCCAGCAGTTGGACAGGGAGTAACGAGCAGTACTTC
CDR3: CASSWTGSNEQYF

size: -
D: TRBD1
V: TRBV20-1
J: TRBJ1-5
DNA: TGCAGTGCTTGGACAGGGAGCAATCAGCCCCAGCATTTT
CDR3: CSAWTGSNQPQHF

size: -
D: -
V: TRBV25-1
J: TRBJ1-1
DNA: TGTGCCAGCAGTGAGGCATCAGGGACCATGAACACTGAAGCTTTCTTT
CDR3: CASSEASGTMNTEAFF

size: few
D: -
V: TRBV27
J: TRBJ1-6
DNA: TGTGCCAGCAGTTTAGAGGGCTCACCCCTCCACTTT
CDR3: CASSLEGSPLHF

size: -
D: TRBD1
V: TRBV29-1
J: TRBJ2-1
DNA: TGCAGCGTTGCCAGGGACAGGGGGCAGAATGAGCAGTTCTTC
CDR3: CSVARDRGQNEQFF

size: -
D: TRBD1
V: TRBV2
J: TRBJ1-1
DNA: TGTGCCAGCAGGGGCGTCCAGGGGGCTGCAGCTTTCTTT
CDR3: CASRGVQGAAAFF

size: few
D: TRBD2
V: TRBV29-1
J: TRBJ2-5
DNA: TGCAGCGTCTTGGGACTAGCGGGACTCCAAGAGACCCAGTACTTC
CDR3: CSVLGLAGLQETQYF

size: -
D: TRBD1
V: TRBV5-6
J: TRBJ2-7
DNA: TGTGCCAGCAGCACGAAGGACAGGGTAGGCTCCGAGCAGTACTTC
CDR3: CASSTKDRVGSEQYF

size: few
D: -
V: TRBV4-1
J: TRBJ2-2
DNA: TGCGCCAGCAGCCTCGGGACTTACACCGGGGAGCTGTTTTTT
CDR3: CASSLGTYTGELFF

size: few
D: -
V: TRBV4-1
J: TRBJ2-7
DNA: TGCGCCAGCAGCCAAGACGAAGGGACCGGCTACGAGCAGTACTTC
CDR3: CASSQDEGTGYEQYF

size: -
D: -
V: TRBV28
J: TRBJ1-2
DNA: TGTGCCAGCAGTTTCCGGGGGCCCGGTGGCTACACCTTC
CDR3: CASSFRGPGGYTF

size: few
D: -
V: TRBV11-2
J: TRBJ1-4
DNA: TGTGCCAGCAGCTTGGTTAATGAAAAACTGTTTTTT
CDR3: CASSLVNEKLFF

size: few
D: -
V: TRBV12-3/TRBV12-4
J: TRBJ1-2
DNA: TGTGCCAGCAGTTTAGGCTTGGGGAATGGCTACACCTTC
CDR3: CASSLGLGNGYTF

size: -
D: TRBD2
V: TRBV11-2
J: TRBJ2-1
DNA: TGTGCCAGCAGCTTAGTAAGAGGCGGGACTAGCGGGAGTAGTCCGTTCTTC
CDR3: CASSLVRGGTSGSSPFF

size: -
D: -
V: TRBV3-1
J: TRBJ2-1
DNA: TGTGCCAGCAGCCAAGGCCGAAGATTCTCCTACAATGAGCAGTTCTTC
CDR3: CASSQGRRFSYNEQFF